This entry lists 6 T cell receptor beta chains sequenced from one sample in a study of OX40 agonist ivuxolimab in advanced cancers. Generated by immunoSEQ multiplex PCR, the TCRdb table keeps only in-frame clones and is missing some. The data contain 45,000 to 65,000 clones, 80% to 85% of them singletons. The sequences come from CD4+ or CD8+ T cells sorted from blood, collected in a trial of the OX40 agonist ivuxolimab. The receptors stem from an adult with an advanced solid tumor such as melanoma, head and neck, liver or kidney cancer.

This chain links TRBV7-2 with TRBJ1-6; maybe TRBD1 (5 bases). This CDR3 spans 15 amino acids. Trimming took 3 bases from V and 5 from J, leaving 11 bases between them. CDR1 and CDR2 (germline): SGHTA, FQGNSA. CDR3 in DNA: TGTGCCAGCAGCTTCTCCGCAGGGAATAATTCACCCCTCCACTTT. This encodes CASSFSAGNNSPLHF.

The chain employs TRBV25-1 and TRBJ1-2; 8 nucleotides agree with TRBD1. CDR3 length: 14 residues. Germline CDR1 is MGHDK and CDR2 is SYGVNS. The J segment lost 5 bases and the V segment lost 5 bases, leaving 7 bases of the junction unmatched. The CDR3, as DNA: TGTGCCAGCAGTACACGGACAGGGACATATGGCTACACCTTC. Its translation is CASSTRTGTYGYTF.

This clone was recorded at least ten times. The chain links TRBV19 to TRBJ1-2; D not certain. CDR1 LNHDA and CDR2 SQIVND come from the germline V gene (reference sequence). The CDR3 consists of 14 residues. Trimming removed 6 bases at V and 4 bases at J, with 15 bases between. The CDR3: CASRPPGSLYGYTF. The DNA of the CDR3 is TGTGCCAGTAGACCTCCGGGATCCCTCTATGGCTACACCTTC.

The rearrangement links TRBV29-1 to TRBJ2-1; D is possibly TRBD1 or TRBD2 (5 bases each). Trimming pared 5 bases from V and 6 bases from J, leaving 8 bases between. The CDR3 spans 11 residues. The germline V gene encodes CDR1 SQVTM and CDR2 ANQGSEA. CDR3 region: CSVKGSNEQFF. DNA of the CDR3: TGCAGCGTTAAGGGGAGCAATGAGCAGTTCTTC.

The V gene is TRBV19, the J gene TRBJ1-2; D not certain. From germline, CDR1 is LNHDA and CDR2 SQIVND (reference sequence). This CDR3 is 13 amino acids long. Trimming took off 3 bases at V and 4 bases at J, with 9 bases between the two ends. CDR3 amino acids: CASSILDRYGYTF. The CDR3 DNA follows: TGTGCCAGTAGTATCTTGGACCGCTATGGCTACACCTTC. The full variable domain, completed using reference TRBV19 and TRBJ1-2, is DGGITQSPKYLFRKEGQNVTLSCEQNLNHDAMYWYRQDPGQGLRLIYYSQIVNDFQKGDIAEGYSVSREKKESFPLTVTSAQKNPTAFYLCASSILDRYGYTFGSGTRLTVV.

V usage is TRBV11-3 and J usage is TRBJ2-1; 8 nucleotides match TRBD2. V shed 0 bases and J 2 bases; nucleotides not matched to a gene: 0. The CDR3 sequence is 15 residues long. Germline-derived CDR1 and CDR2 are SGHNT and YENEEA. The CDR3 sequence: CASSLDGGAYNEQFF. The CDR3 DNA follows: TGTGCCAGCAGCTTAGACGGGGGGGCCTACAATGAGCAGTTCTTC.